This T cell receptor (beta chain) was profiled in a study of regulatory T cells in long-lasting Graves disease. About the research overall: Over 5 years of antithyroid drugs plus positive TSH receptor antibodies defined persistent Graves' disease.

Building of the TCR beta libraries involved iRepertoire HTBI primers and Arm-PCR of CDR3 regions. TCRdb reanalysed the multiplex PCR reads using MiXCR and keeps one entry per CDR3 protein. The table lists under 450,000 distinct CDR3 sequences, about 25% of them singletons, with approximately 28% in the top ten. Overall study results and limits: Newly diagnosed patients had higher TCR diversity than persistent Graves' patients did.

V gave up 3 bases and J gave up 0 bases, with 6 bases separating them. The CDR3 loop spans 13 amino acids. CDR1 and CDR2 (germline): SNHLY, FYNNEI. Described time point: persistent/refractory GD, antithyroid drugs over 5 years with positive TRAb. From RNA extracted from PBMCs, the TCR library was made. In each case, Graves' disease was diagnosed per American Thyroid Association guidelines. This clonotype was seen many times. Its matching antigen is unknown. This clonotype originated in a female donor with Graves disease. The V call is TRBV2, the J call TRBJ2-7; D not certain. Sequences were derived from peripheral blood mononuclear cells (PBMCs), sampled when the disease was refractory, from a patient treated with antithyroid drugs. The CDR3 sequence is CASSDSSSYEQYF. The DNA of the CDR3 is TGTGCCAGCAGTGATTCCTCCTCCTACGAGCAGTACTTC.